This is a list of T cell receptor beta chains from one sample in a study of response to subunit inactivated influenza vaccine. TCRdb itself ran the RT-PCR reads through MiXCR, one entry per CDR3 protein. Counted here are 450,000 to 600,000 distinct CDR3 sequences, approximately 7.7% occurring once; the ten biggest clones make up approximately 12%. Source: PBMCs from blood, taken 23 months after vaccination. These receptors were obtained from a man aged 45 to 70 who received an inactivated influenza vaccine. Both conserved end residues are part of each CDR3. A D gene is named only where the DNA matches it firmly. Clone size is shown for a subset of rows, as once, few, many or a class of expanded clone.

TRBD1	TRBV29-1	TRBJ2-7	many	TGCAGCGTTGGGGACAGGTACGAGCAGTACTTC	CSVGDRYEQYF
-	TRBV6-5	TRBJ2-3	-	TGTGCCCGCCGGGACAAGAGAGAAACGCAGTATTTT	CARRDKRETQYF
-	TRBV6-5	TRBJ1-2	few	TGTGCCAGCAGTTACTCTCCGGGGGCGGATGGCTACACCTTC	CASSYSPGADGYTF
-	TRBV19	TRBJ1-4	many	TGTGCCAGTACCGGGGGCGCTTCTAATGAAAAACTGTTTTTT	CASTGGASNEKLFF
TRBD1	TRBV5-6	TRBJ1-5	-	TGTGCCAGCAACCTTAACAGGGGGAATCAGCCCCAGCATTTT	CASNLNRGNQPQHF
TRBD1	TRBV6-5	TRBJ2-7	many	TGTGCCAGTAAGACAGGGGGCTACGAGCAGTACTTC	CASKTGGYEQYF
TRBD1	TRBV20-1	TRBJ1-2	few	TGCAGTGCTAGTGGACAGGGGGTACACTATGGCTACACCTTC	CSASGQGVHYGYTF
-	TRBV20-1	TRBJ1-4	-	TGCAGTGCTAGAGATGGGGGGGGCAGACTTAATGAAAAACTGTTTTTT	CSARDGGGRLNEKLFF
-	TRBV24-1	TRBJ2-5	-	TGTGCCACCAGTGCCAGCGGGAAGGGGGGTTACCAAGAGACCCAGTACTTC	CATSASGKGGYQETQYF
TRBD2	TRBV7-6	TRBJ2-1	few	TGTGCCAGCAGTCCGTATTCAGCGGGGGGGATATACAATGAGCAGTTCTTC	CASSPYSAGGIYNEQFF
TRBD1	TRBV6-1	TRBJ2-1	many	TGTGCCAGCAGTCGTCGGGACAGGGCCTACAATGAGCAGTTCTTC	CASSRRDRAYNEQFF
TRBD1	TRBV20-1	TRBJ1-5	few	TGCAGTGCCATCAGGGGGCACAACAATCAGCCCCAGCATTTT	CSAIRGHNNQPQHF
TRBD2	TRBV20-1	TRBJ2-3	-	TGCAGTGCTGGAGGGACTAGCGGGACCTGGGGAAGAGATACGCAGTATTTT	CSAGGTSGTWGRDTQYF
TRBD2	TRBV20-1	TRBJ2-1	few	TGCAGTGCTGGACTAGCGGGAGGGTCGAGGGAGCAGTTCTTC	CSAGLAGGSREQFF
-	TRBV7-2	TRBJ1-1	-	TGTGCCAGCAGCTCTAAAACAGGAACTGAAGCTTTCTTT	CASSSKTGTEAFF
-	TRBV5-1	TRBJ1-2	-	TGCGCCAGCAGCTTGGTCGGGTCTAACTATGGCTACACCTTC	CASSLVGSNYGYTF
TRBD1	TRBV20-1	TRBJ1-1	few	TGCAGTGCTAGCACAGGGGGTATGAACACTGAAGCTTTCTTT	CSASTGGMNTEAFF
-	TRBV3-1	TRBJ2-7	few	TGTGCCAGCAGCCAAGGTGGACGGCGATCCGAGCAGTACTTC	CASSQGGRRSEQYF
TRBD1	TRBV7-8	TRBJ2-2	-	TGTGCCAGCAGCCGACAGGGGGTGAACACCGGGGAGCTGTTTTTT	CASSRQGVNTGELFF
TRBD2	TRBV9	TRBJ2-3	few	TGTGCCAGCAGCGTAGGCCCAGCGGGGGGCACAGATACGCAGTATTTT	CASSVGPAGGTDTQYF
TRBD2	TRBV7-2	TRBJ2-1	-	TGTGCCAGCAGTTCTCAAGCGGGGCTTACGACGGGGGAGCAGTTCTTC	CASSSQAGLTTGEQFF
-	TRBV7-2	TRBJ2-7	many	TGTGCCAGCAGCTTAGTTTCAGGGACCCACGAGCAGTACTTC	CASSLVSGTHEQYF
TRBD2	TRBV20-1	TRBJ2-1	few	TGCAGTGCTAGAGATTTGAGCGGGAGCTCCTACAATGAGCAGTTCTTC	CSARDLSGSSYNEQFF
-	TRBV20-1	TRBJ2-3	few	TGCAGTGTCAGACGGAGGGGGAGCACAGATACGCAGTATTTT	CSVRRRGSTDTQYF
TRBD1	TRBV4-3	TRBJ2-3	few	TGCGCCAGCAGCCAAGACAGGACAGGGGTGGGTACGCAGTATTTT	CASSQDRTGVGTQYF
-	TRBV12-3/TRBV12-4	TRBJ2-3	-	TGTGCCAGCAGACAGGGTGAGAACACAGATACGCAGTATTTT	CASRQGENTDTQYF
-	TRBV18	TRBJ2-7	-	TGTGCCAGCTCACCACGTCGGGACACGTCCTACGAGCAGTACTTC	CASSPRRDTSYEQYF
TRBD2	TRBV5-1	TRBJ2-5	-	TGCGCCAGCAGCTTGGGACTAGCGGGGGTTTCTGGGGAGACCCAGTACTTC	CASSLGLAGVSGETQYF
-	TRBV20-1	TRBJ2-3	-	TGCAGTGCTCAGAGGAGGGATACGCAGTATTTT	CSAQRRDTQYF
-	TRBV5-6	TRBJ2-7	many	TGTGCCAGCAGCTCTCTCAAGCGGGCCTACGAGCAGTACTTC	CASSSLKRAYEQYF
-	TRBV12-3/TRBV12-4	TRBJ2-3	many	TGTGCCAGCAGTTTAATCCTAGCTGGTAATACGCAGTATTTT	CASSLILAGNTQYF
-	TRBV28	TRBJ2-7	-	TGTGCCAGCAGTGTGGACCTAACCTCCTACAAGCAGTACTTC	CASSVDLTSYKQYF
-	TRBV20-1	TRBJ2-1	-	TGCAGTGCTAGCGGCTATCCCTACAATGAGCAGTTCTTC	CSASGYPYNEQFF
-	TRBV10-3	TRBJ1-1	few	TGTGCCATCAGTCCCTGGGGGAACACTGAAGCTTTCTTT	CAISPWGNTEAFF
-	TRBV5-1	TRBJ2-5	-	TGCGCCAGCGCTCCTGAAGGCGGGAAAGAGACCCAGTACTTC	CASAPEGGKETQYF
-	TRBV5-5	TRBJ2-2	many	TGTGCCAGCAGCTTGGGTACAGTCACCGGGGAGCTGTTTTTT	CASSLGTVTGELFF
-	TRBV7-2	TRBJ2-4	-	TGTGCCAGCAGCTTAGTTCTTCCCGGACCAGGCTTCATTCAGTACTTC	CASSLVLPGPGFIQYF
-	TRBV28	TRBJ2-3	few	TGTGCCAGCAGTTTCCTCTTGGATGGCACTAGCACAGATACGCAGTATTTT	CASSFLLDGTSTDTQYF
TRBD2	TRBV7-9	TRBJ2-3	-	TGTGCCAGCAGCGTTATGCGACTAGCGGGAGCAGTAGATACGCAGTATTTT	CASSVMRLAGAVDTQYF
-	TRBV5-1	TRBJ1-1	many	TGCGCCAGCAGACCTGGCCCGAACACTGAAGCTTTCTTT	CASRPGPNTEAFF
-	TRBV3-1	TRBJ2-4	-	TGTGCCAGCAGCCAGGCAGGGCGGCCAGCCAAAAACATTCAGTACTTC	CASSQAGRPAKNIQYF
TRBD1	TRBV12-3/TRBV12-4	TRBJ2-2	many	TGTGCCAGCAGTCCAGGACAGGCGGTTGACACCGGGGAGCTGTTTTTT	CASSPGQAVDTGELFF
-	TRBV12-3/TRBV12-4	TRBJ1-2	-	TGTGCCAGCAGGCCTACTTCACTGTATGGCTACACCTTC	CASRPTSLYGYTF
-	TRBV29-1	TRBJ2-5	-	TGCAGCGTTGTTGTTGGGAGCGTTAAAGAGACCCAGTACTTC	CSVVVGSVKETQYF